This TCR beta chain was observed in a study of blood T cells in healthy people across ages. In the study overall: Researchers report that template switching captured about one barcoded beta molecule per two T cells.

Study outcomes and limitations: Estimates drawn from one million T cells were deemed to understate diversity. Long-lived donors carried more naive CD4+ cells and greater diversity than aged donors.

Primed by a sample-barcoded 5' primer and a J-beta primer mix, a second PCR proceeded for 7 to 11 cycles. TCRdb reprocessed the 5' RACE reads with MiXCR, giving one entry per CDR3 protein. This sample has roughly 1,300,000 distinct CDR3 sequences; approximately 59% occur once, and the top ten carry about 6.3%. The CDR3 runs to 15 residues. V lost 5 bases and J 4 bases, leaving 15 bases between the germline ends. Germline CDR1 MNHNS, CDR2 SASEGT. To note about this clonotype: Its target is not known.

This chain connects TRBV6-1 to TRBJ1-5, with D maybe TRBD1 (5 bases). The specimen was blood. The sequence came from a young man in good health. The DNA of the CDR3 is TGTGCCAGCAGTCCCTTTATGGCAGGGAATCAGCCCCAGCATTTT. Translating gives CASSPFMAGNQPQHF.